This entry describes one T cell receptor (beta chain). The data originate from a study of blood T cell repertoires in COVID-19. TCRdb's copy holds only in-frame clones and misses some; the assay was immunoSEQ multiplex PCR. Found here are just over 650,000 clones, around 90% of them singletons; the top ten hold over 0.2%. This TCR came from a woman aged 18-29 years with acute or convalescent COVID-19. The sample taken for sequencing was peripheral blood.

As DNA, the CDR3 is TGTGCCAGCAGCTTGAAGGTCGGGACAGATTTTTCCTACGAGCAGTACTTC. Its translation is CASSLKVGTDFSYEQYF. The gene calls are TRBV7-2 and TRBJ2-7; 7 positions match TRBD1. The CDR3 extends over 17 amino acids. J lost 1 base, V lost 3 bases, and 12 bases had no gene match. Germline CDR1 is SGHTA and CDR2 is FQGNSA. Using reference TRBV7-2 and TRBJ2-7 for the parts outside the CDR3, the full variable domain is GAGVSQSPSNKVTEKGKDVELRCDPISGHTALYWYRQSLGQGLEFLIYFQGNSAPDKSGLPSDRFSAERTGGSVSTLTIQRTQQEDSAVYLCASSLKVGTDFSYEQYFGPGTRLTVT.